The 18 T cell receptor beta chains reported below all come from one sample, sequenced in a study of Tregs in tolerant kidney transplant recipients. Here immunoSEQ multiplex PCR was the method, and the copy in TCRdb shows in-frame clones only, minus some. This table holds under 85,000 clones, approximately 91% found once. Sequenced material: CD4+ T cells from blood, taken before the transplant. Every receptor here comes from a human donor who received a combined kidney and bone marrow transplant.

The J gene is TRBJ1-4, the V gene TRBV7-3; 9 positions match TRBD1. Looked up from germline, CDR1 is SGHTA and CDR2 is FQGTGA. The CDR3 spans 13 residues. Trimming at V came to 5 bases and at J to 8 bases, leaving 3 bases not matched to a gene. The CDR3 region has the DNA TGTGCCAGCAGCAATGGACAGGGGGAAAAACTGTTTTTT. Translating gives CASSNGQGEKLFF.

The chain links TRBV19 to TRBJ1-2, with 7 bases identical to TRBD1. V trimming: 7 bases; J trimming: 2 bases; junction bases outside the gene matches: 7. The germline CDR1 and CDR2 sequences are LNHDA and SQIVND (reference sequence). This CDR3 comprises 14 residues. CDR3 DNA: TGTGCCAGTACACCCAGGGGGGTGAACTATGGCTACACCTTC. Translation: CASTPRGVNYGYTF.

The chain employs TRBV18 and TRBJ2-7; 9 bases agree with TRBD2. The CDR3 has 15 residues. Germline V gene data show CDR1 as KGHSH and CDR2 as LQKENI. J lost 3 bases, V lost 1 base, and 4 bases had no gene match. CDR3 sequence (DNA): TGTGCCAGCTCACCACAGGGACTAGCTGGCTACGAGCAGTACTTC. Protein product: CASSPQGLAGYEQYF.

The V gene is TRBV6-1, the J gene TRBJ2-7, with 7 bases matching TRBD1. The junction had 8 bases not matched to a gene; V was cut back by 6 bases and J by 3 bases. Germline V gives CDR1 MNHNS, CDR2 SASEGT. This CDR3 region has 14 residues. Here the CDR3 DNA reads TGTGCCAGCAGAGACCGGGACAGCTACTACGAGCAGTACTTC. Translated: CASRDRDSYYEQYF.

V and J are TRBV5-8 and TRBJ2-3; a possible D gene is TRBD2 (5 bases). CDR1 SGHTS and CDR2 YDEGEE come from the germline V gene. The CDR3 runs to 15 residues. The V and J ends lost 7 bases and 0 bases respectively, with 15 bases between them. In DNA form, the CDR3 reads TGTGCCAGCGCCCCTTGGAGGCTGAGCACAGATACGCAGTATTTT. Translated: CASAPWRLSTDTQYF.

This clone came up once. The chain links TRBV5-6 to TRBJ1-1; TRBD1 matches 9 bases. CDR3 length: 15 residues. After removal of 4 bases from V and 5 bases from J, the junction contained 9 bases not matched to a gene. Germline CDR1 and CDR2: SGHDT and YYEEEE. CDR3 protein: CASSPGRDRATEAFF. The CDR3 bases are TGTGCCAGCAGCCCCGGCCGGGACAGGGCTACTGAAGCTTTCTTT.

The J gene is TRBJ2-3, the V gene TRBV7-2, with 13 nucleotides matching TRBD2. This CDR3 comprises 17 residues. V lost 5 bases to trimming and J lost 1 base; unmatched junction nucleotides: 6. Germline loops: CDR1 SGHTA, CDR2 FQGNSA. The CDR3 sequence: CASSPLAGGPRTDTQYF. The CDR3 DNA reads TGTGCCAGCAGCCCACTAGCGGGAGGGCCCCGCACAGATACGCAGTATTTT.

The chain employs TRBV15 and TRBJ2-6; 7 positions match TRBD1. The ends lost 5 bases at V and 2 bases at J; junction bases unmatched: 9. This CDR3 has 17 residues. CDR1 is LNHNV, CDR2 YYDKDF, per germline (reference sequence). The CDR3: CATSRQTGMTGANVLTF. The CDR3 DNA sequence: TGTGCCACCAGCCGACAGACAGGGATGACTGGGGCCAACGTCCTGACTTTC. Looking up the rest from reference TRBV15 and TRBJ2-6 gives the full variable domain: DAMVIQNPRYQVTQFGKPVTLSCSQTLNHNVMYWYQQKSSQAPKLLFHYYDKDFNNEADTPDNFQSRRPNTSFCFLDIRSPGLGDTAMYLCATSRQTGMTGANVLTFGAGSRLTVL.

The rearrangement joins TRBV2 to TRBJ1-2; D possibly corresponds to TRBD1 (6 bases). Germline V gives CDR1 SNHLY, CDR2 FYNNEI. V was shortened by 5 bases and J by 2 bases, with 18 bases between the two germline ends. There are 16 residues in the CDR3. In DNA, the CDR3 is TGTGCCAGCAGTATCGGGACATCTAATAAGAACTATGGCTACACCTTC. It codes for CASSIGTSNKNYGYTF.

The chain couples TRBV2 to TRBJ2-3; 8 nucleotides align to TRBD1. The CDR3 runs to 14 residues. CDR1 and CDR2 from the germline V gene are SNHLY and FYNNEI. V shed 7 bases, J shed 4 bases, and the junction held 7 bases outside the gene matches. CDR3 bases: TGTGCCAGCACGAACCAGGGGGCCGCAGATACGCAGTATTTT. It translates to CASTNQGAADTQYF.

This clone occurred a few times. The chain carries TRBV28 and TRBJ2-7, with 10 bases that match TRBD1. The V gene's germline CDR1 is MDHEN and CDR2 SYDVKM. The length of the CDR3 is 14 residues. Trimming cost V 6 bases and J 5 bases; bases outside gene matches: 7. CDR3 loop: CASRTGTGAHEQYF. The CDR3 DNA sequence: TGTGCCAGCAGAACCGGGACAGGGGCCCACGAGCAGTACTTC.

V and J are TRBV30 and TRBJ2-2; D remains ambiguous. With 2 bases removed from V and 6 bases from J, the gap between germline ends came to 13 bases. The germline V gene has CDR1 GTSNPN and CDR2 SVGIG (reference sequence). This CDR3 contains 14 residues. The CDR3 here is CAWSPTQASGELFF. The CDR3 DNA reads TGTGCCTGGAGTCCGACCCAGGCATCCGGGGAGCTGTTTTTT.

The chain joins TRBV2 to TRBJ1-5; weak D call: TRBD1 (5 bases). The V gene lost 5 bases and the J gene lost 6 bases, with 23 bases spanning the gap. The V gene's germline CDR1 is SNHLY and CDR2 FYNNEI. The CDR3 runs 17 residues. The CDR3 loop reads CASSPGTGGFGGQPQHF. The CDR3 nucleotides are TGTGCCAGCAGTCCAGGGACCGGGGGGTTCGGGGGTCAGCCCCAGCATTTT.

The chain has TRBV28 and TRBJ1-2; no clear D. Germline CDR1 reads MDHEN; CDR2 reads SYDVKM. This CDR3 has 13 residues. The germline V and J ends were trimmed by 4 bases and 2 bases, with 8 bases remaining between them. The CDR3 protein is CASSSPRNYGYTF. CDR3 DNA: TGTGCCAGCAGTTCCCCACGGAACTATGGCTACACCTTC.

For the CDR3, the DNA is TGTGCCAGCAGCTTCGGGGAAACCACCGGGGAGCTGTTTTTT. It translates to CASSFGETTGELFF. V usage is TRBV11-2 and J usage is TRBJ2-2; the D gene is possibly TRBD2 (5 bases). Trimming stripped 3 bases from V and 4 bases from J, with 9 bases between. This CDR3 region has 14 residues. Germline V gene data show CDR1 as SGHAT and CDR2 as FQNNGV. Drawing the rest from reference TRBV11-2 and TRBJ2-2, the complete variable domain is EAGVAQSPRYKIIEKRQSVAFWCNPISGHATLYWYQQILGQGPKLLIQFQNNGVVDDSQLPKDRFSAERLKGVDSTLKIQPAKLEDSAVYLCASSFGETTGELFFGEGSRLTVL.

This sequence joins TRBV30 and TRBJ1-2; maybe TRBD1 (5 bases). Trimming removed 2 bases from V and 2 bases from J, with 12 bases in between. Germline assignment: CDR1 GTSNPN and CDR2 SVGIG (reference sequence). The CDR3 is 14 residues long. The CDR3 here is CAWSKDSFNYGYTF. In DNA form, the CDR3 reads TGTGCCTGGAGTAAAGACAGCTTCAACTATGGCTACACCTTC.

The chain carries TRBV6-5 and TRBJ2-6; tentative D call: TRBD1 (5 bases). Germline-derived CDR1 and CDR2 are MNHEY and SVGAGI. Trimming left V 2 bases short and J 2 bases short, with 10 bases between. The CDR3 sequence is 16 residues long. The chain's CDR3 is CASSYDTGTGANVLTF. In DNA, the CDR3 is TGTGCCAGCAGTTACGACACAGGCACTGGGGCCAACGTCCTGACTTTC.

The J gene is TRBJ1-2, the V gene TRBV7-3, with D unresolved. The length of the CDR3 is 13 residues. Trimming took 5 bases from V and 5 from J, leaving 12 bases between them. The germline gives CDR1 SGHTA, CDR2 FQGTGA. The CDR3, as DNA: TGTGCCAGCAGCCCCGGGGAAAAATATGGCTACACCTTC. As protein: CASSPGEKYGYTF. The entire variable domain, with the rest obtained from reference TRBV7-3 and TRBJ1-2, is as follows: GAGVSQTPSNKVTEKGKYVELRCDPISGHTALYWYRQSLGQGPEFLIYFQGTGAADDSGLPNDRFFAVRPEGSVSTLKIQRTERGDSAVYLCASSPGEKYGYTFGSGTRLTVV.